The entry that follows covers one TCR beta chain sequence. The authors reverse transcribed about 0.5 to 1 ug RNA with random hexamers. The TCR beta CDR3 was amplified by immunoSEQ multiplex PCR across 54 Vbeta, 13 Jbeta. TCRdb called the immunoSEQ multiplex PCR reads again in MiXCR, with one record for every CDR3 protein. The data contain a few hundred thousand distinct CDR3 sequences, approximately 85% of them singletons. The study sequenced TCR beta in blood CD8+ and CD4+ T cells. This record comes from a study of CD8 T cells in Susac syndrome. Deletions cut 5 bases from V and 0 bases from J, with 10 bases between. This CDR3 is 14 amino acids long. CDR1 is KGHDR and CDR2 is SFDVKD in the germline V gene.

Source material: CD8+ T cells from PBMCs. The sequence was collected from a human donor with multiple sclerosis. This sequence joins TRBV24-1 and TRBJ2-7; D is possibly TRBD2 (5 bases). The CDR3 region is CATSASGDSYEQYF. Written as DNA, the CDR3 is TGTGCCACCAGTGCCTCCGGGGACTCCTACGAGCAGTACTTC.